The following is a T cell receptor (beta chain) sequence with its context. Its cognate antigen is unknown. The CDR3 runs to 14 residues. Losses at the gene ends were 0 bases for V and 6 bases for J; bases not matched to a gene: 3. Germline V gene lookup returns CDR1 SGHTA and CDR2 FQGTGA. Every isolated RNA sample was fully reverse transcribed, so sequencing captured expressed TCRB transcripts. The repertoire was sequenced with immunoSEQ multiplex PCR; TCRdb's copy has only in-frame clones and lacks some. This sample carries around 500,000 clones, roughly 10% of them seen once, and the ten largest clones take roughly 0.046%. These data are taken from a study of beta chain features in type 1 diabetes. Study-level findings and limits: TCRB CDR3s from Type 1 diabetes patients were moderately but significantly shorter in all four CD4+ subsets.

The receptor was derived from a woman aged 18-29 years in good health. This chain joins TRBV7-3 and TRBJ2-5; 8 nucleotides agree with TRBD2. The sequenced material came from naive CD4+ T cells from blood. The DNA for the CDR3 is TGTGCCAGCAGCTTAACAGCTAGCGGGCAGACCCAGTACTTC. This translates into CASSLTASGQTQYF.